This is a list of T cell receptor beta chains from one sample in a study of T-cell reconstitution after alpha-beta-depleted transplantation in children. Via MiXCR, TCRdb re-called the PCR reads, giving one row per CDR3 protein. This table has a few hundred thousand distinct CDR3 sequences, around 20% appearing once. This sample comprised PBMCs from the stem cell graft donor, obtained from the stem cell graft. The receptors come from a human donor who donated a stem cell graft to a child with acute myeloid leukemia. Both conserved end residues are part of each CDR3. The D gene is left open where the match is weak. Size is omitted from some rows. Given values are once, few, many or a class for expanded clones.

j_call v_call d_call clone_size cdr3_nt cdr3_aa
TRBJ2-7 TRBV3-1 TRBD2 - TGTGCCAGCAGCCAAGGGGGACTAGCGGGAGGGGCGCGGTTCGGGCAGTACTTC CASSQGGLAGGARFGQYF
TRBJ2-7 TRBV25-1 TRBD2 - TGTGCCAGCAGTGCCCTAGCGGGAGGGCCCTACGAGCAGTACTTC CASSALAGGPYEQYF
TRBJ1-5 TRBV10-3 - - TGTGCCATCAGTGATGTCGGAGGGGAGGGCAATCAGCCCCAGCATTTT CAISDVGGEGNQPQHF
TRBJ2-1 TRBV29-1 - - TGCAGCTCCCGTTTTGGGGGGTCCTACAATGAGCAGTTCTTC CSSRFGGSYNEQFF
TRBJ2-7 TRBV10-3 TRBD2 few TGTGCCATCAGTGATAGGAGGGACTACTACGAGCAGTACTTC CAISDRRDYYEQYF
TRBJ2-7 TRBV20-1 - few TGCAGTGCTAGAATTGAGGGGGGGCCCTACGAGCAGTACTTC CSARIEGGPYEQYF
TRBJ1-2 TRBV6-5 - many TGTGCCAGCAGGCATCAGGGGAGCTATGGCTACACCTTC CASRHQGSYGYTF
TRBJ2-7 TRBV12-3/TRBV12-4 TRBD1 - TGTGCCAGCACCGTTACTGGGACAGGGTACGAGCAGTACTTC CASTVTGTGYEQYF
TRBJ2-1 TRBV6-1 - - TGTGCCAGCACTAATGGTGGGGGCCGGAATGAGCAGTTCTTC CASTNGGGRNEQFF
TRBJ1-1 TRBV27 - - TGTGCCAGCAGTCCCGGAACAGGGCACACTGAAGCTTTCTTT CASSPGTGHTEAFF
TRBJ2-7 TRBV20-1 TRBD2 few TGCAGTGCCTCAACCGGGACTAGCGGCTCCTACGAGCAGTACTTC CSASTGTSGSYEQYF
TRBJ2-1 TRBV20-1 TRBD2 many TGCAGTGCTAAAGTCGGGAGGTCCTACAATGAGCAGTTCTTC CSAKVGRSYNEQFF
TRBJ2-7 TRBV15 TRBD1 - TGTGCCACCAGCAGAGTTACAGGGGGTCGCGAGCAGTACTTC CATSRVTGGREQYF
TRBJ1-1 TRBV7-2 - - TGTGCCAGCACCTTAGTAGGGATGAACACTGAAGCTTTCTTT CASTLVGMNTEAFF
TRBJ2-1 TRBV20-1 TRBD2 few TGCAGTGCCCGTGGACTAGCGGGAGTCAATGAGCAGTTCTTC CSARGLAGVNEQFF
TRBJ2-3 TRBV29-1 TRBD2 - TGCAGCGTTGAAGCTACTAGCGGGAGAGGTCGGATGCAGTATTTT CSVEATSGRGRMQYF
TRBJ2-1 TRBV5-1 TRBD2 many TGCGCCAGCAGCGCCGGGACTAGCGGAAACAATGAGCAGTTCTTC CASSAGTSGNNEQFF
TRBJ2-2 TRBV4-2 - few TGTGCCAGCCACTCTGGGGCATCGGACACCGGGGAGCTGTTTTTT CASHSGASDTGELFF
TRBJ2-1 TRBV5-1 TRBD2 - TGCGCCAGCAGCTTGGCAAGTAGCGGGAACAATGAGCAGTTCTTC CASSLASSGNNEQFF
TRBJ2-1 TRBV28 - - TGTGCCAGCAGTCCGGAATCTAGCCCCCCCACCAATGAGCAGTTCTTC CASSPESSPPTNEQFF
TRBJ2-7 TRBV13 - few TGTGCCAGCAGCACCTATTCCTACGAGCAGTACTTC CASSTYSYEQYF
TRBJ2-1 TRBV9 TRBD2 - TGTGCCAGCAGCGTAGCCACTAGCGGGAGGGGTGAGCAGTTCTTC CASSVATSGRGEQFF
TRBJ1-1 TRBV20-1 - many TGCAGTCCGCTAGACAGAATGAACACTGAAGCTTTCTTT CSPLDRMNTEAFF
TRBJ1-1 TRBV20-1 TRBD1 few TGCAGTGCTCCGGGACAGGCGGCTTTCTTT CSAPGQAAFF
TRBJ2-3 TRBV20-1 TRBD1 few TGCAGTGCTAGGGCCGGGACAGCTTCCACAGATACGCAGTATTTT CSARAGTASTDTQYF
TRBJ2-3 TRBV10-3 TRBD2 - TGTGCCATCAGTAGCGGGGCAAACACAGATACGCAGTATTTT CAISSGANTDTQYF
TRBJ2-1 TRBV24-1 TRBD2 few TGTGCCACCAGTGATTTGGTAGCGGGGGCCCATGAGCAGTTCTTC CATSDLVAGAHEQFF
TRBJ1-1 TRBV20-1 TRBD1 few TGCAGTGAACAGGGGGCTGGAACTGAAGCTTTCTTT CSEQGAGTEAFF
TRBJ1-5 TRBV6-5 TRBD1 - TGTGCCAGCAGTACCCGACAGGGTGGTCAGCCCCAGCATTTT CASSTRQGGQPQHF
TRBJ2-2 TRBV12-3/TRBV12-4 - few TGTGCCAGCAGTTTACCAGACGCCACCGGGGAGCTGTTTTTT CASSLPDATGELFF
TRBJ2-7 TRBV20-1 TRBD2 - TGCAGTGCTAGAGTAGCGGGAAGTAATTACGAGCAGTACTTC CSARVAGSNYEQYF
TRBJ2-1 TRBV10-3 TRBD2 - TGTGCCATCAGTGGGGGACTAGCGGGAGAGGGCGAGCAGTTCTTC CAISGGLAGEGEQFF
TRBJ1-5 TRBV12-3/TRBV12-4 - many TGTGCCAGCGGCATCAATCAGCCCCAGCATTTT CASGINQPQHF
TRBJ2-5 TRBV29-1 TRBD2 many TGCAGCGTTGACGACATAGCGGGAGCCTCGTACCAAGAGACCCAGTACTTC CSVDDIAGASYQETQYF
TRBJ1-2 TRBV28 - - TGTGCCAGCAGTTTATCCAGGGTACGTCTCTATGGCTACACCTTC CASSLSRVRLYGYTF
TRBJ2-7 TRBV28 - - TGTGCCAGCAGTACTACAAGTTACGAGCAGTACTTC CASSTTSYEQYF
TRBJ2-7 TRBV20-1 - - TGCAGTGCTAGGACCGGGACTGGGGCCTACGAGCAGTACTTC CSARTGTGAYEQYF
TRBJ1-5 TRBV28 - few TGTGCCAGTAGAAGAAGCAATCAGCCCCAGCATTTT CASRRSNQPQHF
TRBJ2-1 TRBV5-1 - few TGCGCCAGCAGCTTGCTCTGGGATGAGCAGTTCTTC CASSLLWDEQFF
TRBJ2-2 TRBV7-2 TRBD2 - TGTGCCAGCAGCTTAGCAAGTAGCGGGAGCCCCGGGGAGCTGTTTTTT CASSLASSGSPGELFF
TRBJ2-1 TRBV20-1 TRBD2 few TGCAGTGCTAGAGACTGGACTAGCGGGAGCTCCTACAATGAGCAGTTCTTC CSARDWTSGSSYNEQFF
TRBJ2-5 TRBV25-1 TRBD2 many TGTGCCAGCAGTGTGGGACTAGCGGTTCCATCCAAGACCCAGTACTTC CASSVGLAVPSKTQYF
TRBJ1-1 TRBV24-1 - - TGTGCCACCAGTGACCCAGGGAGGGCTGAAGCTTTCTTT CATSDPGRAEAFF
TRBJ1-6 TRBV7-6 TRBD1 - TGTGCCAGCAGCTCGGCCCCACCGTCGACAGGGCGCAATTCACCCCTCCACTTT CASSSAPPSTGRNSPLHF
TRBJ2-5 TRBV5-1 - once TGCGCCAGCAGCTTGTTGGGGGCACCCCAAGAGACCCAGTACTTC CASSLLGAPQETQYF
TRBJ2-2 TRBV12-3/TRBV12-4 - many TGTGCCAGCAGTCCGCGACAGGTTAACACCGGGGAGCTGTTTTTT CASSPRQVNTGELFF
TRBJ2-7 TRBV20-1 - - TGCAGTGCTAAAGCGGGCTCCTACGAGCAGTACTTC CSAKAGSYEQYF
TRBJ2-1 TRBV12-3/TRBV12-4 TRBD1 many TGTGCCAGCAGCCTCGGACAGGTTGTGAACAATGAGCAGTTCTTC CASSLGQVVNNEQFF
TRBJ2-1 TRBV6-5 TRBD2 many TGTGCCAGCAGTTACTCCCTTACTAGCGGGAGCAATGAGCAGTTCTTC CASSYSLTSGSNEQFF